The 10 T cell receptor beta chains listed next were all sequenced from one sample in a study of blood T cell repertoires in COVID-19. Some clones are missing from TCRdb's copy, which holds only in-frame ones; the method was immunoSEQ multiplex PCR. In the table there are about 300,000 clones, under 90% of which are singletons. The sequencing input was PBMCs or T cells enriched from blood (not recorded which). All receptors derive from a man under 40 who had recovered from COVID-19.

The chain joins TRBV5-4 to TRBJ2-1, with 13 bases identical to TRBD2. Germline trimming cut 3 bases from V and 9 bases from J; bases unmatched to any gene: 6. The germline gives CDR1 SGHNT, CDR2 YYREEE (reference sequence). The CDR3 has 15 residues. DNA of the CDR3: TGTGCCAGCAGCTCCGGACTAGCGGGGGATAGTGAGCAGTTCTTC. It codes for CASSSGLAGDSEQFF.

This chain joins TRBV10-2 and TRBJ1-5; maybe TRBD1 (6 bases). From germline, CDR1 is WSHSY and CDR2 SAAADI. The V and J ends lost 0 bases and 1 base respectively, with 13 bases between them. The CDR3 is 17 residues long. The CDR3, as DNA: TGCGCCAGCAGTGAGTCGACGGGGGGGGCGAGCAATCAGCCCCAGCATTTT. This encodes CASSESTGGASNQPQHF.

This chain connects TRBV21-1 to TRBJ2-2; TRBD1, as called in the table, went unchecked against the DNA. TRBV21-1 is given as a pseudogene. This CDR3 has 16 residues. CDR3 sequence: CASSKSQGMNTGELFF. CDR3 coding DNA: TGTGCCAGCAGCAAATCGCAGGGGATGAACACCGGGGAGCTGTTTTTT.

The CDR3 bases are TGTGCCAGCAGTTATGGGTTCGGGAGGGAAAACTATGGCTACACCTTC. It encodes CASSYGFGRENYGYTF. The chain uses TRBV6-5 and TRBJ1-2; D unclear. Germline loops: CDR1 MNHEY, CDR2 SVGAGI. V was clipped by 3 bases and J by 2 bases, with 16 bases between them. This CDR3 is 16 amino acids long.

The rearrangement links TRBV5-1 to TRBJ1-3, with 7 bases fitting TRBD1. J was trimmed by 0 bases and V by 0 bases; bases with no gene match: 0. CDR1 and CDR2 from the germline V gene are SGHRS and YFSETQ. The CDR3 is 15 residues long. CDR3 protein: CASSLDRGSGNTIYF. The CDR3 DNA sequence: TGCGCCAGCAGCTTGGACAGGGGCTCTGGAAACACCATATATTTT.

The chain joins TRBV27 to TRBJ2-6, with D unresolved. The CDR3 contains 17 residues. The germline V gene has CDR1 MNHEY and CDR2 SMNVEV (reference sequence). Trimming cost V 4 bases and J 0 bases, with 13 bases left between them. The CDR3, as DNA: TGTGCCAGCAGTTACAGAATCGACCTCTCTGGGGCCAACGTCCTGACTTTC. The encoded protein is CASSYRIDLSGANVLTF.

This clone was counted between two and nine times. The V gene is TRBV4-1, the J gene TRBJ1-2; D is perhaps TRBD1 (6 bases). Germline V gives CDR1 MGHRA, CDR2 YSYEKL. The CDR3 has 16 residues. Trimming pared 5 bases from V and 0 bases from J, leaving 16 bases between. For the CDR3, the DNA is TGCGCCAGCAGCAGCCGGGGGGCGGAAGCTAACTATGGCTACACCTTC. This encodes CASSSRGAEANYGYTF.

This chain links TRBV27 with TRBJ1-2, with 10 bases matching TRBD1. This CDR3 has 15 residues. After removal of 4 bases from V and 8 bases from J, the junction contained 10 bases not matched to a gene. Germline V gene sequence: CDR1 MNHEY, CDR2 SMNVEV (reference sequence). The CDR3 DNA sequence: TGTGCCAGCAGTTCTCTGACAGGGGGCATACGGGGCTACACCTTC. Translating it yields CASSSLTGGIRGYTF.

The chain joins TRBV20-1 to TRBJ1-2; D possibly corresponds to TRBD1 (5 bases). V shed 5 bases and J shed 5 bases, with 9 bases lying between them. Germline CDR1 reads DFQATT; CDR2 reads SNEGSKA (reference sequence). The CDR3 totals 11 residues. CDR3 region: CSADQGYGYTF. The CDR3 DNA sequence: TGCAGTGCTGACCAGGGATATGGCTACACCTTC.

The J gene is TRBJ2-5, the V gene TRBV4-1; D is uncertain. This CDR3 has 15 residues. CDR1 is MGHRA and CDR2 is YSYEKL in the germline V gene. Trimming removed 1 base at V and 4 bases at J, with 13 bases between. The CDR3: CASSQVHPPGETQYF. DNA for the CDR3: TGCGCCAGCAGCCAAGTACATCCCCCGGGAGAGACCCAGTACTTC.